Below are 21 T cell receptor beta chains sequenced from a single sample in a study of blood T cell repertoires in COVID-19. Profiled with immunoSEQ multiplex PCR; TCRdb holds only in-frame clones, not every one. The sample has about 100,000 clones, about nine tenths seen once. The sample consisted of peripheral blood. The origin of the receptors is a man over 45 with active COVID-19.

The rearrangement joins TRBV14 to TRBJ2-3; perhaps TRBD1 as D (6 bases). The CDR3 covers 15 residues. Germline loops: CDR1 SGHDN, CDR2 FVKESK. V was cut by 3 bases and J by 0 bases, with 10 bases left in between. For the CDR3, the DNA is TGTGCCAGCAGCCATATACAGGGAAGCACAGATACGCAGTATTTT. This encodes CASSHIQGSTDTQYF.

The genes are TRBV6-5 and TRBJ1-3, with 8 bases matching TRBD1. Trimming cost V 5 bases and J 6 bases; bases outside gene matches: 3. The CDR3 consists of 13 residues. The V gene's germline CDR1 is MNHEY and CDR2 SVGAGI. The CDR3 sequence: CASSRTGKNTIYF. Here the CDR3 DNA reads TGTGCCAGCAGTCGGACAGGGAAAAACACCATATATTTT.

The V and J genes are TRBV29-1 and TRBJ2-1; 9 nucleotides line up with TRBD1. The V gene's germline CDR1 is SQVTM and CDR2 ANQGSEA. V shed 7 bases, J shed 3 bases, and the junction held 7 bases outside the gene matches. The CDR3 consists of 14 residues. Here the CDR3 DNA reads TGCAGCGCCGTGGACAGGGGCTTCTACAATGAGCAGTTCTTC. Protein product: CSAVDRGFYNEQFF.

This chain links TRBV7-3 with TRBJ2-7, with 10 positions matching TRBD1. Trimming removed 5 bases from V and 4 bases from J; junction bases left unmatched: 5. CDR1 is SGHTA, CDR2 FQGTGA, per germline. The CDR3 extends over 14 amino acids. The CDR3 DNA reads as TGTGCCAGCAGCGCCGACAGGGGGCAATACGAGCAGTACTTC. The encoded protein is CASSADRGQYEQYF.

This clone appeared a single time. The chain has TRBV19 and TRBJ1-4; possibly TRBD1 for D (5 bases). V shed 5 bases and J shed 8 bases, with 18 bases lying between them. This CDR3 is built from 15 residues. Germline CDR1 LNHDA, CDR2 SQIVND (reference sequence). This CDR3 is CASSPRPGTGEKLFF. In DNA form, the CDR3 reads TGTGCCAGTAGTCCGCGTCCCGGGACTGGGGAAAAACTGTTTTTT. Using reference TRBV19 and TRBJ1-4 for the parts outside the CDR3, the full variable domain is DGGITQSPKYLFRKEGQNVTLSCEQNLNHDAMYWYRQDPGQGLRLIYYSQIVNDFQKGDIAEGYSVSREKKESFPLTVTSAQKNPTAFYLCASSPRPGTGEKLFFGSGTQLSVL.

This chain joins TRBV5-5 and TRBJ1-5; 8 nucleotides align to TRBD1. The germline CDR1 and CDR2 sequences are SGHKS and YYEKEE (reference sequence). The CDR3 has 13 amino acids. V lost 7 bases and J lost 5; bases outside the gene matches: 5. The DNA for the CDR3 is TGTGCCAGCGCACAGGGGGAATATCAGCCCCAGCATTTT. Translated, it gives CASAQGEYQPQHF.

This clone was recorded once. The chain is built from TRBV6-5 and TRBJ2-1, with 12 positions matching TRBD2. The CDR3 loop spans 13 amino acids. The germline gives CDR1 MNHEY, CDR2 SVGAGI. With V trimmed by 8 bases and J by 6 bases, 2 bases remained unmatched. CDR3 sequence (DNA): TGTGCCAGCCAACTAGCGGGAGGCAATGAGCAGTTCTTC. Protein sequence: CASQLAGGNEQFF.

This clone was detected only a few times. This chain joins TRBV19 and TRBJ2-4; 8 bases align to TRBD1. This CDR3 has 18 amino acids. CDR1 is LNHDA and CDR2 is SQIVND in the germline V gene (reference sequence). The V and J ends lost 2 bases and 1 base, in that order; junction bases with no gene match: 10. Here the CDR3 DNA reads TGTGCCAGTAGTATAAGGCCAGGGGGCGATCGGGCCAAAAACATTCAGTACTTC. Translated, it gives CASSIRPGGDRAKNIQYF.

This clone was observed a handful of times. The V call is TRBV20-1, the J call TRBJ1-2; TRBD1 agrees at 7 bases. Germline lookup yields CDR1 DFQATT and CDR2 SNEGSKA (reference sequence). This CDR3 comprises 11 residues. The junction had 8 bases not matched to a gene; V was cut back by 8 bases and J by 8 bases. The CDR3 spells CSRRQGQGYTF. CDR3 DNA sequence: TGCAGTCGCAGACAGGGTCAGGGCTACACCTTC.

About this clone itself: At one boundary the junction diverges from the germline segment, which might be a read error. The gene calls are TRBV5-1 and TRBJ2-1; 9 positions agree with TRBD2. The CDR3 spans 16 residues. Germline lookup yields CDR1 SGHRS and CDR2 YFSETQ. CDR3 sequence (DNA): TGCGCCCGCAGGGGCAGCGGCGGGGGGGCCTACAATGAGCAGTTCTTC. This codes for CARRGSGGGAYNEQFF.

The chain links TRBV5-1 to TRBJ2-2, with D possibly being TRBD2 (5 bases). The V and J ends lost 7 bases and 4 bases respectively, with 14 bases between them. Germline lookup yields CDR1 SGHRS and CDR2 YFSETQ. The CDR3 is made up of 14 amino acids. The CDR3 spells CASHPGSSTGELFF. The CDR3 DNA sequence: TGCGCCAGCCACCCTGGGAGCTCCACCGGGGAGCTGTTTTTT.

The chain has TRBV4-2 and TRBJ2-3; TRBD2 aligns across 9 bases. This CDR3 comprises 16 residues. The germline CDR1 and CDR2 sequences are LGHNA and YNFKEQ. The V and J ends lost 0 bases and 0 bases, in that order; junction bases with no gene match: 1. The CDR3 DNA reads TGTGCCAGCAGCCAAGAAAGCGGGGGGAGCACAGATACGCAGTATTTT. Translation gives CASSQESGGSTDTQYF.

In its sample, this clone was seen a few times. The J gene is TRBJ1-5, the V gene TRBV6-5; D possibly corresponds to TRBD1 (6 bases). Germline V gives CDR1 MNHEY, CDR2 SVGAGI. V was pared by 6 bases and J by 4 bases, with 10 bases between. The CDR3 spans 13 residues. CDR3 sequence: CASRLTGNQPQHF. DNA for the CDR3: TGTGCCAGCAGACTCACAGGGAATCAGCCCCAGCATTTT.

The chain has TRBV7-9 and TRBJ1-1; D not resolved. The CDR3 sequence is 14 residues long. V shed 5 bases and J shed 4 bases, with 14 bases lying between them. Germline CDR1 is SEHNR and CDR2 is FQNEAQ (reference sequence). Here the CDR3 DNA reads TGTGCCAGCAGCCCGTCGGGGAGGGCCACTGAAGCTTTCTTT. Residues: CASSPSGRATEAFF.

The chain couples TRBV5-4 to TRBJ1-4, with 10 bases fitting TRBD1. Germline trimming cut 4 bases from V and 8 bases from J; bases unmatched to any gene: 5. Germline assignment: CDR1 SGHNT and CDR2 YYREEE (reference sequence). This CDR3 spans 14 amino acids. The CDR3 coding sequence is TGTGCCAGCAGCGTCGGGACAGGGGACGAAAAACTGTTTTTT. Translating it yields CASSVGTGDEKLFF.

This chain links TRBV9 with TRBJ2-1, with TRBD2 identical over 11 bases. Germline values: CDR1 SGDLS, CDR2 YYNGEE. The junction had 8 bases not matched to a gene; V was cut back by 4 bases and J by 8 bases. This CDR3 has 15 residues. CDR3 residues: CASSPSSGGTDEQFF. For the CDR3, the DNA is TGTGCCAGCAGCCCGTCTAGCGGGGGGACCGATGAGCAGTTCTTC. Based on the CDR3 plus reference TRBV9 and TRBJ2-1, the full variable domain is DSGVTQTPKHLITATGQRVTLRCSPRSGDLSVYWYQQSLDQGLQFLIQYYNGEERAKGNILERFSAQQFPDLHSELNLSSLELGDSALYFCASSPSSGGTDEQFFGPGTRLTVL.

This sequence joins TRBV5-6 and TRBJ1-4; 9 bases fit TRBD1. The J segment lost 8 bases and the V segment lost 1 base, leaving 6 bases of the junction unmatched. This CDR3 spans 15 amino acids. The germline V gene encodes CDR1 SGHDT and CDR2 YYEEEE. In DNA, the CDR3 is TGTGCCAGCAGCTTGATGGGACAGGGTATAGAAAAACTGTTTTTT. This translates into CASSLMGQGIEKLFF.

This chain connects TRBV11-2 to TRBJ2-1; 8 bases are shared with TRBD1. This CDR3 is built from 16 residues. The germline V gene has CDR1 SGHAT and CDR2 FQNNGV. The J segment lost 2 bases and the V segment lost 3 bases, leaving 6 bases of the junction unmatched. The CDR3 DNA reads TGTGCCAGCAGCTTTCAGGGGGCCCTCACCTACAATGAGCAGTTCTTC. It encodes CASSFQGALTYNEQFF.

This clone is a singleton in its sample. In nucleotides, the CDR3 is TGCGCCAGCAGTGACAGGGCGGACGAGACCCAGTACTTC. Amino acids: CASSDRADETQYF. The rearrangement links TRBV10-1 to TRBJ2-5; weak D call: TRBD1 (5 bases). CDR1 WNHNN and CDR2 SYGVQD come from the germline V gene (reference sequence). Trimming left V 3 bases short and J 5 bases short, with 10 bases between. CDR3 length: 13 residues.

The chain employs TRBV11-1 and TRBJ1-1, with 7 nucleotides matching TRBD1. This CDR3 contains 16 residues. Germline trimming cut 2 bases from V and 1 base from J; bases unmatched to any gene: 7. Per the germline V gene, CDR1 is SGHAT and CDR2 is FQDESV (reference sequence). DNA for the CDR3: TGTGCCAGCAGCTTACAGGGGGGTCTTCGGAACACTGAAGCTTTCTTT. This sequence encodes CASSLQGGLRNTEAFF.

V usage is TRBV6-5 and J usage is TRBJ2-1; 8 nucleotides align to TRBD1. CDR1 MNHEY and CDR2 SVGAGI come from the germline V gene. J lost 0 bases, V lost 6 bases, and 4 bases had no gene match. The CDR3 sequence is 15 residues long. The CDR3 loop is CASRKTGGSYNEQFF. The CDR3 DNA follows: TGTGCCAGCAGGAAAACAGGGGGCTCCTACAATGAGCAGTTCTTC.